The TCR beta chain described here comes from a study of cytomegalovirus exposure and HLA in healthy donors. After removal of 3 bases from V and 7 bases from J, the junction contained 10 bases not matched to a gene. CDR3 length equals 15 residues. Germline-derived CDR1 and CDR2 are MDHEN and SYDVKM. PCR primers comprised 60 Vbeta and 13 Jbeta primers. Using immunoSEQ multiplex PCR, the repertoire was profiled, and TCRdb retains in-frame clones only, with some absent. The sample lists 100,000 to 150,000 clones, around 77% occurring once. Donors had nominal health at sampling but likely had unrecorded immune exposures.

The TCR comes from a man over 45 in good health and CMV-seropositive. This chain links TRBV28 with TRBJ1-1; TRBD1 matches 8 bases. The source material was PBMCs. In nucleotides, the CDR3 is TGTGCCAGCAGTTTCGCGGACAGGGACTTTCGTGAAGCTTTCTTT. It translates to CASSFADRDFREAFF.